This T cell receptor beta chain comes out of a study of blood T cell repertoires in COVID-19. For the study at large: COVID-19 samples collected from the United States, Italy and Spain covered acute and convalescent phases. Nucleic acid was either cDNA or gDNA, and it came from T cells, B-cell-depleted T cells, or PBMCs.

The CDR3 loop spans 15 amino acids. Trimming pared 5 bases from V and 0 bases from J, leaving 10 bases between. CDR1 LNHDA and CDR2 SQIVND come from the germline V gene (reference sequence). Source study methods: Reference gene primer amplification gave estimated nucleated cell counts. Measured with immunoSEQ multiplex PCR; TCRdb has only the in-frame clones, and not every one. That table furnishes V, J and clone size, whereas the DNA furnished D and trimming. The data contain approximately 240,000 clones, around four fifths of them singletons. This rearrangement joins TRBV19 to TRBJ2-2; D is unclear. Input material: peripheral blood. This sequence originates from a woman aged 60-75 years with active or convalescent COVID-19. The CDR3 nucleotides are TGTGCCAGTAGTGGGTTAAGCGCGAACACCGGGGAGCTGTTTTTT. Translating gives CASSGLSANTGELFF.